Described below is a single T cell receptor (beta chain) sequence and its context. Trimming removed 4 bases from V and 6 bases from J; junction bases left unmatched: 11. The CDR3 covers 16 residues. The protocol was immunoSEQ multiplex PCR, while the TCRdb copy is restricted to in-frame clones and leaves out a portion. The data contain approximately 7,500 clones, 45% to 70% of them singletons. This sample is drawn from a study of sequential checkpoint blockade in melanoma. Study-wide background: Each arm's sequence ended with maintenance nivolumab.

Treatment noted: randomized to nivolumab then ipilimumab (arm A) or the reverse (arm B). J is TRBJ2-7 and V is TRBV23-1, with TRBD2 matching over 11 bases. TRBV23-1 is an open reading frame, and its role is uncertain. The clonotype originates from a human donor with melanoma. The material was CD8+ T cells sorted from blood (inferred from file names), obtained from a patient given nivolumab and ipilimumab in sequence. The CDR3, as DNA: TGCGCCAGCAGTCCCTCGGGGCTAGCGGGGGGTCGCGAGCAGTACTTC. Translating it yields CASSPSGLAGGREQYF.